This T cell receptor beta chain came from a study of T cells after yellow fever vaccination. Looking at the study overall: Among memory cells, EM, EMRA, CM and Tscm subsets were sorted using CD3, CD45RA, CCR7 and CD95.

Study conclusions and caveats: Of the clonotypes, a small share occurred in both CD4 and CD8 compartments. Reappearance after the booster was observed for most primary-vaccination clones (96% CD4, over 70% CD8). Abundant clonotypes from the bulk population could get into FACS-sorted repertoires as contaminants.

In TCRdb, the 5' RACE reads were re-called with MiXCR into one record per CDR3 protein. The top ten hold more than 9% of the sample, which has some 48,000 distinct CDR3 sequences, 5.5% to 8% seen once. This clonotype was recorded many times. The germline V and J ends were trimmed by 3 bases and 7 bases, with 12 bases remaining between them. The CDR3 extends over 13 amino acids. The germline gives CDR1 LNHNV, CDR2 YYDKDF (reference sequence). The material was PBMCs, either bulk or a sorted T-cell subset (CD4+, CD8+, memory, or dextramer-sorted; not recorded which), obtained 45 days after the yellow fever booster vaccination. The receptor comes from a man between 25 and 39 years old who received the YFV17D yellow fever vaccine. This sequence joins TRBV15 and TRBJ1-1; D is possibly TRBD1 (5 bases). DNA for the CDR3: TGTGCCACCAGCAGCCTCGGTAGGGGTGAAGCTTTCTTT. Its translation is CATSSLGRGEAFF.